This T cell receptor (beta chain) was found in a study of CD8 T cells in ankylosing spondylitis. V was clipped by 5 bases and J by 1 base, with 8 bases between them. From germline, CDR1 is SQVTM and CDR2 ANQGSEA. The CDR3 runs to 13 residues. Ten or more counts support this clonotype. Its target is unknown. Regarding the study as a whole: In synovial fluid and blood from reactive arthritis, some motif variants were previously reported.

TCRdb redid the calling of the 5' RACE reads with MiXCR, one entry per CDR3 protein. The sample yields about 300,000 distinct CDR3 sequences, about 9.9% seen once. The chain couples TRBV29-1 to TRBJ2-2; D uncertain. Sequenced input: blood, either unsorted or a sorted T cell fraction (not recorded which). The receptor comes from a female donor with ankylosing spondylitis or in good health (not recorded which). CDR3 in amino acids: CSVCGWNTGELFF. The CDR3, as DNA: TGCAGCGTTTGTGGTTGGAACACCGGGGAGCTGTTTTTT.